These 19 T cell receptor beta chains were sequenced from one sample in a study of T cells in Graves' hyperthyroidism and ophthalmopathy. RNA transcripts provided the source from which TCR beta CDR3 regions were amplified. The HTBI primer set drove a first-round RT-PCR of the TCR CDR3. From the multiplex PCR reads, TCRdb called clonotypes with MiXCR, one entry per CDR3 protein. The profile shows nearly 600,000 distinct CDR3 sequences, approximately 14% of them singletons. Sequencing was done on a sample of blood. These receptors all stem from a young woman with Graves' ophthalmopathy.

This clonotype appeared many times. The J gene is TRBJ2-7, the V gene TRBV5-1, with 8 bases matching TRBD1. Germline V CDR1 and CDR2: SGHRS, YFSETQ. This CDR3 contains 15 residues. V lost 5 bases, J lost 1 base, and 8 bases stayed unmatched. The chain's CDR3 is CASRVDRVGSYEQYF. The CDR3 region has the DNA TGCGCCAGCAGAGTGGACAGGGTAGGATCCTACGAGCAGTACTTC.

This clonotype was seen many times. CDR3 protein: CATSDSGVGDNEQFF. DNA of the CDR3: TGTGCCACCAGTGACTCTGGGGTCGGGGACAATGAGCAGTTCTTC. This chain links TRBV24-1 with TRBJ2-1; possibly TRBD2 for D (5 bases). V was cut by 4 bases and J by 5 bases, with 14 bases left in between. The CDR3 has 15 amino acids. The germline V gene encodes CDR1 KGHDR and CDR2 SFDVKD.

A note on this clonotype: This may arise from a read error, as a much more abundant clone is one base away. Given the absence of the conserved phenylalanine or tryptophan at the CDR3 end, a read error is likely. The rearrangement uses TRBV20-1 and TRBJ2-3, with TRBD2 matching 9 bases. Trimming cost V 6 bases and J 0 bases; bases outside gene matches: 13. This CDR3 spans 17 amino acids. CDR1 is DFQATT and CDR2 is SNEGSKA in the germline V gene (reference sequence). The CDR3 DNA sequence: TGCAGTGCCCCCGGACTAGCGAAGGACCCTAGCACAGATACGCAGTATCTT. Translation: CSAPGLAKDPSTDTQYL.

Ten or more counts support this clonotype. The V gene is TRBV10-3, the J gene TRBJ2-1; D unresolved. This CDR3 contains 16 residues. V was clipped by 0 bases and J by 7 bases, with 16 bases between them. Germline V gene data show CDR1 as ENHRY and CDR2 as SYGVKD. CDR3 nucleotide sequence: TGTGCCATCAGTGAGTCCCCTAACCTGTGGGTGAATGAGCAGTTCTTC. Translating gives CAISESPNLWVNEQFF.

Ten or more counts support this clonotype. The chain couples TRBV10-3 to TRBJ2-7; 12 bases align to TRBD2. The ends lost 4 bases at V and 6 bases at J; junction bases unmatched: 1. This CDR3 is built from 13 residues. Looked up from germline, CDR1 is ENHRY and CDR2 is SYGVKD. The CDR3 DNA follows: TGTGCCATCAGTGGGGGACTAGCGGGCGAGCAGTACTTC. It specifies CAISGGLAGEQYF.

The CDR3 DNA reads as TGTGCCACCGGAGGGCACGGACCGGGAAGGACTGAAGCTTTCTTT. Translation gives CATGGHGPGRTEAFF. The V gene is TRBV15, the J gene TRBJ1-1, with D uncertain. CDR3 size: 15 residues. Germline values: CDR1 LNHNV, CDR2 YYDKDF (reference sequence). The V gene lost 8 bases and the J gene lost 5 bases, with 21 bases spanning the gap.

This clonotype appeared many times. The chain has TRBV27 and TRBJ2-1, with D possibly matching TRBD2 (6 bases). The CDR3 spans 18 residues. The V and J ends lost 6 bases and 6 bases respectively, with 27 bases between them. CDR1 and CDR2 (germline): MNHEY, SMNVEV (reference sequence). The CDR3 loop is CASSPYAGIAAGSNEQFF. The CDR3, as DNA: TGTGCCAGCAGCCCTTATGCTGGCATAGCGGCAGGGTCCAATGAGCAGTTCTTC.

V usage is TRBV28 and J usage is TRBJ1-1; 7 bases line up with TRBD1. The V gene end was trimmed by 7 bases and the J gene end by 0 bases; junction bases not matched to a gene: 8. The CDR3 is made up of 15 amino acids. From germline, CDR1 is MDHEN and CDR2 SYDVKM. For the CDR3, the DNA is TGTGCCAGCACCGACAGGGAAGTGATGAACACTGAAGCTTTCTTT. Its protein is CASTDREVMNTEAFF. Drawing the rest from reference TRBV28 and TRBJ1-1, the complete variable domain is DVKVTQSSRYLVKRTGEKVFLECVQDMDHENMFWYRQDPGLGLRLIYFSYDVKMKEKGDIPEGYSVSREKKERFSLILESASTNQTSMYLCASTDREVMNTEAFFGQGTRLTVV.

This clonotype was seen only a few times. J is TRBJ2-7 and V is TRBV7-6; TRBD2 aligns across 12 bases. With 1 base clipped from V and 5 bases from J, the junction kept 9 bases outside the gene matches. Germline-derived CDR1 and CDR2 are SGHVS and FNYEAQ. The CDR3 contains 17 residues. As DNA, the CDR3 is TGTGCCAGCAGCTTAGTGGCCGGACTAGCGGGAATACACGAGCAGTACTTC. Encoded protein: CASSLVAGLAGIHEQYF. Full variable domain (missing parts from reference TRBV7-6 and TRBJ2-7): GAGVSQSPRYKVTKRGQDVALRCDPISGHVSLYWYRQALGQGPEFLTYFNYEAQQDKSGLPNDRFSAERPEGSISTLTIQRTEQRDSAMYRCASSLVAGLAGIHEQYFGPGTRLTVT.

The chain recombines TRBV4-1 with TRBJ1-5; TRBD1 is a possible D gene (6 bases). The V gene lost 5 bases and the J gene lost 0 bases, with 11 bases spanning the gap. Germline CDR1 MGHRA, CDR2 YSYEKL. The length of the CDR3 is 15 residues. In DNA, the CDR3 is TGCGCCAGCAGCTCCCGGGACATTAGCAATCAGCCCCAGCATTTT. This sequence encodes CASSSRDISNQPQHF.

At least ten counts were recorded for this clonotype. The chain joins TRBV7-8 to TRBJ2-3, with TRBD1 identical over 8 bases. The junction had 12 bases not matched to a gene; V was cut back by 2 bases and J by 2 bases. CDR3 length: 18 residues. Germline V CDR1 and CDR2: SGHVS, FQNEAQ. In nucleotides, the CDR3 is TGTGCCAGCAGCTTACCCCTCTTCGGGGACAGGCCCACAGATACGCAGTATTTT. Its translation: CASSLPLFGDRPTDTQYF.

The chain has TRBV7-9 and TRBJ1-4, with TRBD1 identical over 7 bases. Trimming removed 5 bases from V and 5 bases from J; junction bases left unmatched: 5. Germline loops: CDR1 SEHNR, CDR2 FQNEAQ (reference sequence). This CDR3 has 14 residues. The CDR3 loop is CASSADRANEKLFF. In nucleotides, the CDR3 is TGTGCCAGCAGCGCCGACAGGGCCAATGAAAAACTGTTTTTT.

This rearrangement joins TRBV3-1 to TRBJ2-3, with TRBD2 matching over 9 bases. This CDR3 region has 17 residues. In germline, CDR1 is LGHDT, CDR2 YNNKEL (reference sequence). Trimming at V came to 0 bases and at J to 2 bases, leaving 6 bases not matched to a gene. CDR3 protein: CASSQDALAGTTDTQYF. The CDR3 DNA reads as TGTGCCAGCAGCCAAGACGCCCTAGCGGGGACCACAGATACGCAGTATTTT.

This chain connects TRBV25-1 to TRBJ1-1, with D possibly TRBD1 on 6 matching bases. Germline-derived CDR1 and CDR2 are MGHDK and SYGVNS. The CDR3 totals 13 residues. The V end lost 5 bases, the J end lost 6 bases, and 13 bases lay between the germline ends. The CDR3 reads CASSPTGTSEAFF. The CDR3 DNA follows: TGTGCCAGCAGTCCAACAGGGACCTCTGAAGCTTTCTTT. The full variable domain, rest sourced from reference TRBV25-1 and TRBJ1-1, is EADIYQTPRYLVIGTGKKITLECSQTMGHDKMYWYQQDPGMELHLIHYSYGVNSTEKGDLSSESTVSRIRTEHFPLTLESARPSHTSQYLCASSPTGTSEAFFGQGTRLTVV.

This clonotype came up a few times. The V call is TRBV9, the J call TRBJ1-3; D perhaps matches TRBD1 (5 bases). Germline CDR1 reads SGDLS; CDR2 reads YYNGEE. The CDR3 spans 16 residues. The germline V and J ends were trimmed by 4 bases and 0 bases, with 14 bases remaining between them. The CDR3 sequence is CASSTYGGSSGNTIYF. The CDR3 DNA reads TGTGCCAGCAGCACCTACGGGGGGAGCTCTGGAAACACCATATATTTT.

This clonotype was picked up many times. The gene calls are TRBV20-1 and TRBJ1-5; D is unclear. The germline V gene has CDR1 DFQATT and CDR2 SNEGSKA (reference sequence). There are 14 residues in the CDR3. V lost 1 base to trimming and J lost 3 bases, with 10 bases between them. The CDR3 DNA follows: TGCAGTGCTAGAGGTCACAGCGTCAATCAGCCCCAGCATTTT. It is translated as CSARGHSVNQPQHF.

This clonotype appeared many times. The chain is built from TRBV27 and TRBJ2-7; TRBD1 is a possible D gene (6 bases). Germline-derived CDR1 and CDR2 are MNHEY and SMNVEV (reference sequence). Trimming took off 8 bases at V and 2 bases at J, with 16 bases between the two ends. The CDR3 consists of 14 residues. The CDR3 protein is CASRSSRGTYEQYF. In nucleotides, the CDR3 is TGTGCCAGCCGAAGCAGCAGGGGTACCTACGAGCAGTACTTC.

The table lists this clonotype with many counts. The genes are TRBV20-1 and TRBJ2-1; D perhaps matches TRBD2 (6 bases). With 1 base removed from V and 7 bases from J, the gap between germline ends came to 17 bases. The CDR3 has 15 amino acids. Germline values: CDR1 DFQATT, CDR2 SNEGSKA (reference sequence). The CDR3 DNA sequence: TGCAGTGCTAGAGGACTAGGAACCCTTTCGAATGAGCAGTTCTTC. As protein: CSARGLGTLSNEQFF.

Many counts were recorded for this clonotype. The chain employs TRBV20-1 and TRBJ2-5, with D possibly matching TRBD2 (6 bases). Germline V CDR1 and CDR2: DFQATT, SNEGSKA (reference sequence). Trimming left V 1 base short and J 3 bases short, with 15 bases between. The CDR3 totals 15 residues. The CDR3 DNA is TGCAGTGCTAGAGCCTTTAGCGGTTTTGAAGAGACCCAGTACTTC. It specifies CSARAFSGFEETQYF.